A selection of T cell receptor beta chains follows, all from one sample in a study of cytomegalovirus exposure and HLA in healthy donors. Sequencing was performed with immunoSEQ multiplex PCR; in TCRdb, only in-frame clones are kept and a portion is missing. The sample lists about 61,000 clones; more than 60% were seen once. Sequenced: PBMCs. These receptors were taken from a man aged 50 to 59 in good health and CMV-seropositive. The CDR3 runs from the conserved cysteine through the conserved F or W. A D gene is named only where the DNA matches it firmly. Expanded clones get a size class; other rows say once, few or many, or leave the size out.

>NA|TRBJ2-2|TRBV4-3|NA
TGCGCCAGCAGCCCCCTCCCCGGGGAGCTGTTTTTT
CASSPLPGELFF
>NA|TRBJ1-2|TRBV30|NA
TGTGCCTGGACTCCGGAGCCCAGGGTCGGCTACACCTTC
CAWTPEPRVGYTF
>few|TRBJ2-4|TRBV2|TRBD1
TGTGCCAGCGGACAGCCGGGACAGGTTCCTCCTGGGGCCTTC
CASGQPGQVPPGAF
>NA|TRBJ1-5|TRBV28|TRBD1
TGTGCCAGCAGTACGGACAGGGTCTATCAGCCCCAGCATTTT
CASSTDRVYQPQHF
>NA|TRBJ2-4|TRBV9|TRBD2
TGTGCCAGCAGCGTAGACCCACTAGCGGGAGAAATAGCCAAAAACATTCAGTACTTC
CASSVDPLAGEIAKNIQYF
>few|TRBJ2-7|TRBV5-1|TRBD1
TGCGCCAGCAGCTTGGGCCGCCTTGGGACAGGGGGTAATGCCGAGCAGTACTTC
CASSLGRLGTGGNAEQYF
>NA|TRBJ2-3|TRBV2|NA
TGTGCCAGCAGCAGGGACAGTGGAGGGGCAGATACGCAGTATTTT
CASSRDSGGADTQYF
>NA|TRBJ1-4|TRBV5-5|TRBD1
TGTGCCAGCAGCTTGCAGGGGGTCGCGGTGGAGGATGAAAAACTGTTTTTT
CASSLQGVAVEDEKLFF
>once|TRBJ1-6|TRBV30|NA
TGTGCCTGGAGTGTACGACAGTCGAGCTCCTATAATTCACCCCTCCACTTT
CAWSVRQSSSYNSPLHF
>NA|TRBJ2-7|TRBV28|TRBD1
TGTGCCAGCAGAGGACAGGGGCTCGGAAGCTACGAGCAGTACTTC
CASRGQGLGSYEQYF
>NA|TRBJ2-2|TRBV30|NA
TGTGCCTCCTCCACTATCCCGAACACCGGGGAGCTGTTTTTT
CASSTIPNTGELFF
>NA|TRBJ2-7|TRBV7-3|TRBD1
TGTGCCAGCAGTCTGCCAGGGGGCGAGCAGTACTTC
CASSLPGGEQYF
>NA|TRBJ2-7|TRBV7-9|TRBD1
TGTGCCAGCAGCCCCCGGACCCCGGGACAGGGGGTCTACGAGCAGTACTTC
CASSPRTPGQGVYEQYF
>NA|TRBJ1-1|TRBV19|NA
TGTGCCAGTACCCTGAATGGGGGGAAGACTGAAGCTTTCTTT
CASTLNGGKTEAFF
>NA|TRBJ2-5|TRBV10-1|NA
TGCGCCAGCAGTAACAGGGTCCAAGAGACCCAGTACTTC
CASSNRVQETQYF
>NA|TRBJ2-7|TRBV19|NA
TGTGCCAGTAGTGGAGGAGGGACCCCCTACGAGCAGTACTTC
CASSGGGTPYEQYF
>NA|TRBJ2-7|TRBV9|TRBD1
TGTGCCAGCGGACCGGGACAGATCCTCGAGCAGTACTTC
CASGPGQILEQYF
>NA|TRBJ2-7|TRBV11-1|TRBD2
TGTGCCAGCAGCTTCAAGCGGGAGGCCTACGAGCAGTACTTC
CASSFKREAYEQYF
>once|TRBJ2-3|TRBV11-1|TRBD2
TGTGCCAGCAGCTTAGTGGGTAGCGGGAGCACAGATACGCAGTATTTT
CASSLVGSGSTDTQYF
>few|TRBJ1-5|TRBV5-3|NA
TGTGCCAGAAGCTTCGGGAGGGGAGGAAATCCCCCGCATTTT
CARSFGRGGNPPHF
>once|TRBJ2-7|TRBV7-3|NA
TGTGCCAGCAGCCAGGACAGCCTCCTCTCCTACGAGCAGTACTTC
CASSQDSLLSYEQYF
>NA|TRBJ1-3|TRBV11-2|TRBD1
TGTGCCAGCAGCTCGGATGGGGGACAGGGGACGGACACCATATATTTT
CASSSDGGQGTDTIYF
>NA|TRBJ1-3|TRBV30|TRBD1
TGTGCCTGGAGAGACAGGGAATCTGGAAACACCATATATTTT
CAWRDRESGNTIYF